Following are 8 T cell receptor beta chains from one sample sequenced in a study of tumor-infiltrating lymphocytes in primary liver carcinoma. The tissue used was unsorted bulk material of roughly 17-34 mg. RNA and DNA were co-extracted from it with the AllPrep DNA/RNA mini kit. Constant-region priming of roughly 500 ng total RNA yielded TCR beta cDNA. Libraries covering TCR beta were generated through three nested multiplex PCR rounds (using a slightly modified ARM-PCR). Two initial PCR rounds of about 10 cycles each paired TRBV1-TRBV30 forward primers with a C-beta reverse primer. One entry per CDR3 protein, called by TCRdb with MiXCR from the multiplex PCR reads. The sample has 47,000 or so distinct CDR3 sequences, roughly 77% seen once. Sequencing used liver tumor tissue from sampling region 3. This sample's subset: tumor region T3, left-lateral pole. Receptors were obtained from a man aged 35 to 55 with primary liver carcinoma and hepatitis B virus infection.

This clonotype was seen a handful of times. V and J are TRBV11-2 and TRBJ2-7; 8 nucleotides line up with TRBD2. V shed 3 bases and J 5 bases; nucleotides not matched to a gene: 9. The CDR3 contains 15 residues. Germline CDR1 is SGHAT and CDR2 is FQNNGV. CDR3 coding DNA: TGTGCCAGCAGCTTCCCGGGACTAGGGATCCACGAGCAGTACTTC. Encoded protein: CASSFPGLGIHEQYF.

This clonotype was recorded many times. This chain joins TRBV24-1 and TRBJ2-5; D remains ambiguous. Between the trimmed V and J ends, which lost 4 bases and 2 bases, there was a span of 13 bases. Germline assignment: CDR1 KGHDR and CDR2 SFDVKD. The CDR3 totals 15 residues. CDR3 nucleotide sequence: TGTGCCACCAGTGAATCGTCGAGGCCTCAAGAGACCCAGTACTTC. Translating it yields CATSESSRPQETQYF.

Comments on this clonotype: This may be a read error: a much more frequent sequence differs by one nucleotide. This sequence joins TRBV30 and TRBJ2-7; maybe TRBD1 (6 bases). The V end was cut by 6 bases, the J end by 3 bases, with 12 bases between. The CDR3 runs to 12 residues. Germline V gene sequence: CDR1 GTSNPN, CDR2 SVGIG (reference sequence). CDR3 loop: CACMGHFYEQYF. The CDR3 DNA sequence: TGTGCCTGTATGGGACATTTCTACGAGCAGTACTTC.

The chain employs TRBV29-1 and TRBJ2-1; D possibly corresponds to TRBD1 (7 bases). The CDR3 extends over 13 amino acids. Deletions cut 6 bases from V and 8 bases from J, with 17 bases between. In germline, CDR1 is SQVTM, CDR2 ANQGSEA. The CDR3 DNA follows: TGCAGCGTGGAGGGGACAGAATACGATGAGCAGTTCTTC. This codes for CSVEGTEYDEQFF.

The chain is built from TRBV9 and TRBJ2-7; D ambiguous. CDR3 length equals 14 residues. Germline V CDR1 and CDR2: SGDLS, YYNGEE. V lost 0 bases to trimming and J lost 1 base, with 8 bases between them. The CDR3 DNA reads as TGTGCCAGCAGCGTAGGATCATTTTCCTACGAGCAGTACTTC. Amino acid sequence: CASSVGSFSYEQYF.

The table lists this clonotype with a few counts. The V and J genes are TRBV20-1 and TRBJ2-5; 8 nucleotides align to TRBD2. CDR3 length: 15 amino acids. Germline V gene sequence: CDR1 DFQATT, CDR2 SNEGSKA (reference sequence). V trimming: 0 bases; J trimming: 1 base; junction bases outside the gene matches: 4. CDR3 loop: CSARDSSGVQETQYF. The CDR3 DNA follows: TGCAGTGCTAGAGATAGTAGCGGGGTCCAAGAGACCCAGTACTTC.

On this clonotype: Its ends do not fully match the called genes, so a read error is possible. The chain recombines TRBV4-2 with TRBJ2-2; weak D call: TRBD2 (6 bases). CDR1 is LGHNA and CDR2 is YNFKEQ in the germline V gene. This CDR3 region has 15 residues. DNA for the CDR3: TGTGCCAGCAGCTCCGAGCGGGCGAAAATCGGGGAGCTGTTTTTC. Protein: CASSSERAKIGELFF.

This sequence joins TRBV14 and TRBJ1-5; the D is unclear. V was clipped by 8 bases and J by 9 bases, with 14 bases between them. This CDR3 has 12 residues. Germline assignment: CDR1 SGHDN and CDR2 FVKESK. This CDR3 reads CASQEGWTPQHF. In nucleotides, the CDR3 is TGTGCCAGCCAAGAAGGGTGGACGCCCCAGCATTTT.